Below are 11 T cell receptor beta chains sequenced from a single sample in a study of blood T cell repertoires in COVID-19. Libraries were prepared by immunoSEQ multiplex PCR; TCRdb keeps only in-frame clonotypes and omits some of them. This table holds 85,000 to 130,000 clones, 70% to 85% found once. Sequenced: peripheral blood. All receptors come from an elderly woman with active or convalescent COVID-19.

CDR3 nucleotides: TGTGCCAGCAGGGGGTCCGGGGGAGGGGGCTACACCTTC. It is translated as CASRGSGGGGYTF. The chain uses TRBV27 and TRBJ1-2; perhaps TRBD1 as D (5 bases). The V gene lost 6 bases and the J gene lost 8 bases, with 16 bases spanning the gap. There are 13 residues in the CDR3. Germline V gene lookup returns CDR1 MNHEY and CDR2 SMNVEV (reference sequence).

The genes are TRBV7-9 and TRBJ1-2; D is undetermined. The CDR3 runs 16 residues. V shed 0 bases and J shed 6 bases, with 17 bases lying between them. Germline values: CDR1 SEHNR, CDR2 FQNEAQ (reference sequence). The CDR3 DNA reads as TGTGCCAGCAGCTTAGCTAGTGGAGGAGGTTTTGATGGCTACACCTTC. Amino acid sequence: CASSLASGGGFDGYTF.

The CDR3 loop reads CASSRVNSPNSPLHF. As DNA, the CDR3 is TGTGCCAGCAGCCGGGTTAATAGTCCTAATTCACCCCTCCACTTT. This rearrangement joins TRBV5-8 to TRBJ1-6; D is unresolved. The CDR3 loop spans 15 amino acids. The V end lost 4 bases, the J end lost 6 bases, and 14 bases lay between the germline ends. Germline lookup yields CDR1 SGHTS and CDR2 YDEGEE.

In nucleotides, the CDR3 is TGTGCCAGCAGCTTAGAAACAGGGCTCTATGGCTACACCTTC. It encodes CASSLETGLYGYTF. J is TRBJ1-2 and V is TRBV7-2, with D perhaps TRBD1 (6 bases). Looked up from germline, CDR1 is SGHTA and CDR2 is FQGNSA. The germline V and J ends were trimmed by 1 base and 4 bases, with 10 bases remaining between them. This CDR3 has 14 residues.

V gene TRBV18 combines with J gene TRBJ2-5, with 8 bases matching TRBD1. V gave up 8 bases and J gave up 4 bases; unmatched junction bases: 15. The V gene's germline CDR1 is KGHSH and CDR2 LQKENI. The length of the CDR3 is 16 residues. The CDR3 reads CASTPNRQGAGETQYF. The CDR3 DNA sequence: TGTGCCAGCACCCCAAACCGCCAGGGGGCGGGAGAGACCCAGTACTTC.

The chain carries TRBV15 and TRBJ1-2, with no clear D. V was cut by 3 bases and J by 4 bases, with 9 bases left in between. Germline CDR1 and CDR2: LNHNV and YYDKDF (reference sequence). The CDR3 contains 13 residues. This CDR3 is CATSSQQTYGYTF. The CDR3 nucleotides are TGTGCCACCAGCAGCCAACAAACCTATGGCTACACCTTC.

The chain carries TRBV2 and TRBJ2-6, with D possibly matching TRBD1 (6 bases). The V end lost 8 bases, the J end lost 0 bases, and 17 bases lay between the germline ends. The CDR3 length is 17 residues. In germline, CDR1 is SNHLY, CDR2 FYNNEI. Here the CDR3 DNA reads TGTGCCAGCCGAAGCGGACAGTTAATCTCTGGGGCCAACGTCCTGACTTTC. It specifies CASRSGQLISGANVLTF.

This chain links TRBV29-1 with TRBJ2-1; 8 bases match TRBD2. The CDR3 length is 12 residues. J gave up 7 bases and V 5 bases, and 4 bases lay outside the gene matches. Per germline, CDR1 SQVTM and CDR2 ANQGSEA. The CDR3 nucleotides read TGCAGCGTTAAGCGGGGGTCGAATGAGCAGTTCTTC. This encodes CSVKRGSNEQFF.

This clone occurred once. V usage is TRBV11-2 and J usage is TRBJ1-2; 7 positions match TRBD1. Germline V lookup: CDR1 SGHAT, CDR2 FQNNGV. The CDR3 length is 13 residues. Losses at the gene ends were 5 bases for V and 3 bases for J; bases not matched to a gene: 3. The DNA for the CDR3 is TGTGCCAGCAGCCGGGACAGTGACTATGGCTACACCTTC. This translates into CASSRDSDYGYTF.

The chain recombines TRBV10-3 with TRBJ2-7; D is perhaps TRBD1 (6 bases). This CDR3 comprises 18 residues. Trimming stripped 3 bases from V and 2 bases from J, with 23 bases between. Germline V gives CDR1 ENHRY, CDR2 SYGVKD. CDR3 DNA sequence: TGTGCCATCAGTGAAGTGGTGGCAACTGACAGGCAAACCTACGAGCAGTACTTC. Translation gives CAISEVVATDRQTYEQYF.

The chain combines TRBV28 with TRBJ1-2; TRBD1 matches 8 bases. The J segment lost 1 base and the V segment lost 5 bases, leaving 9 bases of the junction unmatched. Germline V gene data show CDR1 as MDHEN and CDR2 as SYDVKM. The CDR3 consists of 16 residues. The CDR3 sequence: CASSREDRVLNYGYTF. CDR3 coding DNA: TGTGCCAGCAGTAGAGAGGACAGGGTCCTTAACTATGGCTACACCTTC.